The text below deals with one T cell receptor (beta chain). Germline loops: CDR1 LNHDA, CDR2 SQIVND (reference sequence). This CDR3 comprises 18 residues. Trimming took 6 bases from V and 0 from J; bases not matched to a gene: 16. The data originate from a study of blood T cell repertoires in COVID-19. Study summary: Donors in the United States, Italy and Spain gave samples during acute or convalescent COVID-19. T cells, B-cell-depleted T cells, or PBMCs provided the cDNA or gDNA that served as material.

Authors' analysis steps: It was from reference gene primer amplification that nucleated cell counts were estimated. Using immunoSEQ multiplex PCR, the repertoire was profiled, and TCRdb retains in-frame clones only, with some absent. V and J calls and clone size follow that table, whereas D and trimming were derived from the DNA. This sample has roughly 280,000 clones, with 80% to 90% found just once. The source material was peripheral blood. The sequence came from a woman in her 70s with acute or convalescent COVID-19. The chain joins TRBV19 to TRBJ1-2, with 7 bases that match TRBD1. Here the CDR3 reads CASRRGNRGRGANYGYTF. The CDR3 region has the DNA TGTGCCAGTAGGAGGGGTAACAGGGGACGAGGAGCTAACTATGGCTACACCTTC.